The 26 T cell receptor beta chains below come from one sample, sequenced in a study of cytomegalovirus exposure and HLA in healthy donors. Profiled with immunoSEQ multiplex PCR; TCRdb holds only in-frame clones, not every one. The table has under 85,000 clones, 90% to 95% seen once. Sequenced material: PBMCs. The receptor source for this set is a man younger than 30 in good health and CMV-seropositive.

A single count supports this clone. The genes are TRBV19 and TRBJ1-2; possible D gene TRBD1, 5 bases. The germline V and J ends were trimmed by 3 bases and 6 bases, with 17 bases remaining between them. CDR1 is LNHDA, CDR2 SQIVND, per germline (reference sequence). This CDR3 is built from 15 residues. The CDR3 DNA sequence: TGTGCCAGTAGTATTTTAGGGGAGGTGGCGGATGGCTACACCTTC. Amino acids: CASSILGEVADGYTF.

This clone was observed a few times. The J gene is TRBJ2-7, the V gene TRBV6-1, with TRBD1 as a possible D gene (5 bases). Between the trimmed V and J ends, which lost 1 base and 6 bases, there was a span of 16 bases. CDR3 size: 15 residues. Germline V gives CDR1 MNHNS, CDR2 SASEGT. CDR3 loop: CASSEGTFPAAEQYF. For the CDR3, the DNA is TGTGCCAGCAGTGAAGGGACATTTCCAGCCGCCGAGCAGTACTTC.

Comment on this clone: The sample has other DNA sequences that encode this CDR3 too. V usage is TRBV27 and J usage is TRBJ2-5; 10 bases agree with TRBD2. CDR3 length equals 14 residues. From germline, CDR1 is MNHEY and CDR2 SMNVEV (reference sequence). J gave up 5 bases and V 6 bases, and 6 bases lay outside the gene matches. CDR3 residues: CASSLAGGGETQYF. CDR3 DNA: TGTGCCAGCAGCTTAGCGGGAGGAGGGGAGACCCAGTACTTC.

This clone is a singleton in its sample. For the CDR3, the DNA is TGTGCCAGCAGTTTGCTGTCGAGTGGGTTCGGGGCAGATACGCAGTATTTT. This gives the protein CASSLLSSGFGADTQYF. The chain links TRBV28 to TRBJ2-3, with a weak D call TRBD2 (5 bases). The CDR3 sequence is 17 residues long. Per the germline V gene, CDR1 is MDHEN and CDR2 is SYDVKM. V lost 3 bases and J lost 4, with 20 bases in between.

The chain combines TRBV5-4 with TRBJ2-1; 10 positions agree with TRBD2. With 5 bases clipped from V and 9 bases from J, the junction kept 8 bases outside the gene matches. Germline CDR1 SGHNT, CDR2 YYREEE (reference sequence). The CDR3 contains 14 residues. The CDR3 loop reads CASSLTSGWGEQFF. As DNA, the CDR3 is TGTGCCAGCAGTTTGACTAGCGGGTGGGGTGAGCAGTTCTTC. Variable domain in full (rest from reference TRBV5-4 and TRBJ2-1): ETGVTQSPTHLIKTRGQQVTLRCSSQSGHNTVSWYQQALGQGPQFIFQYYREEENGRGNFPPRFSGLQFPNYSSELNVNALELDDSALYLCASSLTSGWGEQFFGPGTRLTVL.

This chain connects TRBV5-4 to TRBJ2-3; unclear D gene. V was clipped by 2 bases and J by 2 bases, with 12 bases between them. Germline CDR1 and CDR2: SGHNT and YYREEE (reference sequence). The CDR3 loop spans 15 amino acids. CDR3 coding DNA: TGTGCCAGCAGCTTCGACGGAGTCTTCACAGATACGCAGTATTTT. Protein sequence: CASSFDGVFTDTQYF.

The rearrangement links TRBV15 to TRBJ2-7; perhaps TRBD2 as D (6 bases). This CDR3 spans 14 amino acids. Germline V gene lookup returns CDR1 LNHNV and CDR2 YYDKDF (reference sequence). V was cut by 2 bases and J by 4 bases, with 12 bases left in between. CDR3 residues: CATSRRERIYEQYF. In DNA, the CDR3 is TGTGCCACCAGCAGACGGGAGCGCATATACGAGCAGTACTTC.

V usage is TRBV7-8 and J usage is TRBJ2-4; D may be TRBD2 (5 bases). The CDR3 has 14 amino acids. Trimming took 1 base from V and 2 from J, leaving 6 bases between them. Germline V lookup: CDR1 SGHVS, CDR2 FQNEAQ. CDR3 loop: CASSLGTSKNIQYF. CDR3 in DNA: TGTGCCAGCAGCTTAGGGACTTCCAAAAACATTCAGTACTTC.

The V gene is TRBV7-9, the J gene TRBJ1-4, with TRBD1 identical over 7 bases. With V trimmed by 4 bases and J by 3 bases, 14 bases remained unmatched. CDR1 and CDR2 (germline): SEHNR, FQNEAQ (reference sequence). The CDR3 covers 18 residues. CDR3 DNA sequence: TGTGCCAGCAGCTCGCCGACAGGGCGCGTGTCGTCTAATGAAAAACTGTTTTTT. Residues: CASSSPTGRVSSNEKLFF.

J is TRBJ2-7 and V is TRBV6-1; D uncertain. Trimming took 1 base from V and 5 from J, leaving 3 bases between them. Germline V gene lookup returns CDR1 MNHNS and CDR2 SASEGT. The CDR3 loop spans 11 amino acids. The CDR3 here is CASSEVNEQYF. The CDR3 nucleotides read TGTGCCAGCAGTGAAGTCAACGAGCAGTACTTC.

The V and J genes are TRBV28 and TRBJ2-7; TRBD1 matches at 9 bases. V lost 3 bases to trimming and J lost 2 bases; unmatched junction nucleotides: 2. CDR1 MDHEN and CDR2 SYDVKM come from the germline V gene. The CDR3 loop spans 14 amino acids. The CDR3 DNA reads as TGTGCCAGCAGTTTTGGGACAGGGACCTACGAGCAGTACTTC. Protein sequence: CASSFGTGTYEQYF.

The V call is TRBV9, the J call TRBJ2-7; D may be TRBD2 (6 bases). The V and J ends lost 0 bases and 5 bases respectively, with 18 bases between them. Germline values: CDR1 SGDLS, CDR2 YYNGEE. The CDR3 runs to 16 residues. The chain's CDR3 is CASSVAQRGRRDEQYF. The CDR3 nucleotides read TGTGCCAGCAGCGTAGCACAAAGAGGGAGGAGGGACGAGCAGTACTTC.

This chain uses TRBV19 with TRBJ1-2; no reliable D call. The V gene's germline CDR1 is LNHDA and CDR2 SQIVND (reference sequence). V shed 0 bases and J shed 4 bases, with 15 bases lying between them. This CDR3 region has 16 residues. Written as DNA, the CDR3 is TGTGCCAGTAGTATAGACTGGCGCAGGTCTGTCTATGGCTACACCTTC. This translates into CASSIDWRRSVYGYTF. Full variable domain (remainder filled in from reference TRBV19 and TRBJ1-2): DGGITQSPKYLFRKEGQNVTLSCEQNLNHDAMYWYRQDPGQGLRLIYYSQIVNDFQKGDIAEGYSVSREKKESFPLTVTSAQKNPTAFYLCASSIDWRRSVYGYTFGSGTRLTVV.

This clone was seen just once. This chain joins TRBV6-6 and TRBJ1-1, with 8 positions matching TRBD1. CDR3 length: 15 residues. Germline assignment: CDR1 MNHNY and CDR2 SVGAGI (reference sequence). Germline trimming cut 0 bases from V and 7 bases from J; bases unmatched to any gene: 7. The CDR3 here is CASSYSWTGSGEAFF. The CDR3 nucleotides read TGTGCCAGCAGTTACTCATGGACAGGGTCGGGTGAAGCTTTCTTT.

The chain is built from TRBV19 and TRBJ2-7; TRBD2 is a possible D gene (6 bases). Trimming shortened V by 5 bases and J by 2 bases, and 10 bases separated the two germline ends. The CDR3 consists of 13 residues. Germline assignment: CDR1 LNHDA and CDR2 SQIVND (reference sequence). The CDR3 reads CASSWGETYEQYF. CDR3 in DNA: TGTGCCAGTAGTTGGGGGGAAACCTACGAGCAGTACTTC.

This chain links TRBV19 with TRBJ1-1; 7 bases agree with TRBD1. V dropped 8 bases and J dropped 3; count of bases not matched to a gene: 6. There are 13 residues in the CDR3. Germline CDR1 and CDR2: LNHDA and SQIVND (reference sequence). The CDR3 loop reads CASVQGWDTEAFF. Written as DNA, the CDR3 is TGTGCCAGTGTACAGGGGTGGGACACTGAAGCTTTCTTT.

The chain has TRBV9 and TRBJ2-1; the match to TRBD1 covers 7 bases. Germline assignment: CDR1 SGDLS and CDR2 YYNGEE. The J segment lost 0 bases and the V segment lost 5 bases, leaving 5 bases of the junction unmatched. The CDR3 contains 15 residues. DNA of the CDR3: TGTGCCAGCAGAGAGGGGGCGGGCTCCTACAATGAGCAGTTCTTC. Residues: CASREGAGSYNEQFF. Complete variable domain (other parts from reference TRBV9 and TRBJ2-1): DSGVTQTPKHLITATGQRVTLRCSPRSGDLSVYWYQQSLDQGLQFLIQYYNGEERAKGNILERFSAQQFPDLHSELNLSSLELGDSALYFCASREGAGSYNEQFFGPGTRLTVL.

The V gene is TRBV7-9, the J gene TRBJ2-1, with 7 bases aligning to TRBD2. Trimming removed 4 bases from V and 10 bases from J; junction bases left unmatched: 10. CDR1 SEHNR and CDR2 FQNEAQ come from the germline V gene (reference sequence). This CDR3 region has 14 residues. This CDR3 is CASSSLGGLLEQFF. The CDR3, as DNA: TGTGCCAGCAGCTCGCTCGGGGGGTTGTTGGAGCAGTTCTTC.

The chain has TRBV7-9 and TRBJ2-7, with TRBD2 as a possible D gene (5 bases). With 11 bases removed from V and 3 bases from J, the gap between germline ends came to 23 bases. This CDR3 contains 15 residues. Looked up from germline, CDR1 is SEHNR and CDR2 is FQNEAQ (reference sequence). In DNA, the CDR3 is TGTGCCTGCTCACGGACCGTGGCCCGGGGCTACGAGCAGTACTTC. Protein sequence: CACSRTVARGYEQYF.

The chain is built from TRBV28 and TRBJ1-2, with D tentatively TRBD1 (6 bases). V was clipped by 6 bases and J by 8 bases, with 10 bases between them. The CDR3 loop spans 11 amino acids. Germline V gene data show CDR1 as MDHEN and CDR2 as SYDVKM. This CDR3 is CASSGRGGYTF. CDR3 DNA sequence: TGTGCCAGCAGCGGCAGGGGCGGCTACACCTTC.

The chain uses TRBV27 and TRBJ2-1, with 11 bases fitting TRBD2. The germline V gene encodes CDR1 MNHEY and CDR2 SMNVEV (reference sequence). V gave up 3 bases and J gave up 9 bases; unmatched junction bases: 7. The CDR3 has 15 amino acids. This CDR3 is CASSFTRLAGSEQFF. For the CDR3, the DNA is TGTGCCAGCAGTTTCACCCGACTAGCGGGAAGTGAGCAGTTCTTC.

V gene TRBV13 combines with J gene TRBJ2-7, with 8 bases lining up with TRBD1. This CDR3 has 15 amino acids. Germline lookup yields CDR1 PRHDT and CDR2 FYEKMQ (reference sequence). Trimming at V came to 5 bases and at J to 1 base, leaving 7 bases not matched to a gene. The CDR3 coding sequence is TGTGCCAGCAGCGTCGGCGGACAGGGATCCTACGAGCAGTACTTC. Its protein product is CASSVGGQGSYEQYF.

The rearrangement links TRBV9 to TRBJ1-1; maybe TRBD1 (6 bases). CDR3 length: 16 amino acids. The V end was cut by 0 bases, the J end by 0 bases, with 12 bases between. Germline V gene data show CDR1 as SGDLS and CDR2 as YYNGEE. The CDR3 sequence: CASSVAPDRMNTEAFF. As DNA, the CDR3 is TGTGCCAGCAGCGTAGCCCCCGACAGGATGAACACTGAAGCTTTCTTT.

The chain carries TRBV7-6 and TRBJ2-7; 7 bases align to TRBD2. CDR3 size: 17 residues. Trimming removed 2 bases from V and 2 bases from J; junction bases left unmatched: 12. Germline V gene data show CDR1 as SGHVS and CDR2 as FNYEAQ. CDR3 region: CASSLTPASGAAYEQYF. CDR3 coding DNA: TGTGCCAGCAGCTTAACCCCGGCTAGCGGCGCCGCCTACGAGCAGTACTTC.

This sequence joins TRBV13 and TRBJ2-7; no firm D call. In germline, CDR1 is PRHDT, CDR2 FYEKMQ (reference sequence). V shed 8 bases and J shed 4 bases, with 15 bases lying between them. The CDR3 consists of 13 residues. The CDR3 sequence is CASDPRGEYEQYF. In nucleotides, the CDR3 is TGTGCCAGCGACCCCCGAGGAGAGTACGAGCAGTACTTC.

In its sample, this clone was seen once. The chain combines TRBV6-6 with TRBJ2-7, with a possible D match to TRBD2 (5 bases). CDR3 length equals 12 residues. Trimming took 2 bases from V and 6 from J, leaving 8 bases between them. Germline V gene lookup returns CDR1 MNHNY and CDR2 SVGAGI (reference sequence). CDR3 sequence: CASSYGLAEQYF. The CDR3 coding sequence is TGTGCCAGCAGTTACGGGCTAGCCGAGCAGTACTTC.